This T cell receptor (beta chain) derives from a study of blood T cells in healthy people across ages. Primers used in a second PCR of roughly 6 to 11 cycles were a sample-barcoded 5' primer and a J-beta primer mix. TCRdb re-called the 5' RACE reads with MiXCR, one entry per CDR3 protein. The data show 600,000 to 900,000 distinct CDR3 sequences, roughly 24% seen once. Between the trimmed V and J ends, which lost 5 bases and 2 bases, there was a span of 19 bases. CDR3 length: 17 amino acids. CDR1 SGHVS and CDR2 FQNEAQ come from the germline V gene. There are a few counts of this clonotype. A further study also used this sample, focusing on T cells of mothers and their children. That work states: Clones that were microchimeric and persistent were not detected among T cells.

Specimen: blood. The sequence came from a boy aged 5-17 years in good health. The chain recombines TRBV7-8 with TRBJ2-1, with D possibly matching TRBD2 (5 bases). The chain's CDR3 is CASSPPWRARPYNEQFF. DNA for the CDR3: TGTGCCAGCAGCCCCCCTTGGCGGGCCCGGCCCTACAATGAGCAGTTCTTC.